These T cell receptor beta chains were read from a single sample in a study of CD8 T cells in ankylosing spondylitis. From the 5' RACE reads, TCRdb called clonotypes with MiXCR, one entry per CDR3 protein. The sample gives roughly 300,000 distinct CDR3 sequences, 6.5% to 10% of which show up once; roughly 15% is in the top ten. Material for sequencing was blood, either unsorted or a sorted T cell fraction (not recorded which). These receptor sequences come from a male donor with ankylosing spondylitis. Each CDR3 is given with its conserved first and last residue. The order of the fields is V gene, clone size, J gene, D gene, CDR3 DNA, CDR3 protein. A D gene is named only where the DNA matches it firmly. The listing skips clone size in some rows; elsewhere it reads once, few, many or a size class.

V gene: TRBV2; clone size: NA; J gene: TRBJ2-3; D gene: TRBD2; CDR3 DNA: TGTGCCAGCCAAGCGGGAACTCGCACAGATACGCAGTATTTT; CDR3 protein: CASQAGTRTDTQYF
V gene: TRBV15; clone size: NA; J gene: TRBJ1-2; D gene: NA; CDR3 DNA: TGTGCCACCAGCAGAGAAGGCCCCGGGCGGAGTGGCTACACCTTC; CDR3 protein: CATSREGPGRSGYTF
V gene: TRBV5-1; clone size: few; J gene: TRBJ2-3; D gene: TRBD1; CDR3 DNA: TGCGCCAGCAGCTGGCGGGACAGGGGAGGCCCAGATACGCAGTATTTT; CDR3 protein: CASSWRDRGGPDTQYF
V gene: TRBV9; clone size: few; J gene: TRBJ2-7; D gene: NA; CDR3 DNA: TGTGCCAGCGGCATCAGGGGCTCCGAGCAGTACTTC; CDR3 protein: CASGIRGSEQYF
V gene: TRBV20-1; clone size: many; J gene: TRBJ2-1; D gene: TRBD2; CDR3 DNA: TGCAGTGCTAGGGTAGCGGGAGCACAATCCTACAATGAGCAGTTCTTC; CDR3 protein: CSARVAGAQSYNEQFF
V gene: TRBV24-1; clone size: NA; J gene: TRBJ2-7; D gene: TRBD1; CDR3 DNA: TGTGCCACCAGTGATTCCGGGACAGGGGACTACGAGCAGTACTTC; CDR3 protein: CATSDSGTGDYEQYF
V gene: TRBV4-3; clone size: few; J gene: TRBJ2-1; D gene: NA; CDR3 DNA: TGCGCCAGCAGCCAGGAATCGGGACCGCCCAATGAGCAGTTCTTC; CDR3 protein: CASSQESGPPNEQFF
V gene: TRBV9; clone size: few; J gene: TRBJ2-1; D gene: NA; CDR3 DNA: TGTGCCAGCAGCGTAGCAAGGGCTGATGAGCAGTTCTTC; CDR3 protein: CASSVARADEQFF
V gene: TRBV7-9; clone size: NA; J gene: TRBJ2-7; D gene: NA; CDR3 DNA: TGTGCCAGCAGCTTACAACAGGACTCGTACGAGCAGTACTTC; CDR3 protein: CASSLQQDSYEQYF
V gene: TRBV29-1; clone size: many; J gene: TRBJ1-2; D gene: NA; CDR3 DNA: TGCAGCGGAGAAGGCGGAGACTATGGCTACACCTTC; CDR3 protein: CSGEGGDYGYTF
V gene: TRBV15; clone size: NA; J gene: TRBJ1-3; D gene: TRBD1; CDR3 DNA: TGTGCCACCGGGACAGTCTCAGTTCTCTCTGGAAACACCATATATTTT; CDR3 protein: CATGTVSVLSGNTIYF
V gene: TRBV24-1; clone size: few; J gene: TRBJ2-1; D gene: TRBD1; CDR3 DNA: TGTGCCACCGGGACAGGCAGCTCCTACAATGAGCAGTTCTTC; CDR3 protein: CATGTGSSYNEQFF
V gene: TRBV3-1; clone size: few; J gene: TRBJ2-5; D gene: NA; CDR3 DNA: TGTGCCAGCAGCCCATTTGCCCGGGAGACCCAGTACTTC; CDR3 protein: CASSPFARETQYF
V gene: TRBV7-2; clone size: NA; J gene: TRBJ1-2; D gene: NA; CDR3 DNA: TGTGCCAGCAGCTTAGGGGGACGGGAGAACAGTTATGGCTACACCTTC; CDR3 protein: CASSLGGRENSYGYTF
V gene: TRBV15; clone size: few; J gene: TRBJ2-1; D gene: TRBD2; CDR3 DNA: TGTGCCACCAGCTCCCGACTAGCGGGAGGGATGTACAATGAGCAGTTCTTC; CDR3 protein: CATSSRLAGGMYNEQFF
V gene: TRBV5-1; clone size: NA; J gene: TRBJ2-3; D gene: TRBD2; CDR3 DNA: TGCGCCACGTCCGGGACTAGCGGGAGGGCCGTCTCAGATACGCAGTATTTT; CDR3 protein: CATSGTSGRAVSDTQYF